This T cell receptor (beta chain) is drawn from a study of blood T cell repertoires in COVID-19. Study details: Samples taken during acute and convalescent COVID-19 were collected in the United States, Italy and Spain. From T cells, B-cell-depleted T cells, or PBMCs came the material, which was cDNA or gDNA.

The CDR3 spans 14 residues. Deletions cut 8 bases from V and 4 bases from J, with 18 bases between. CDR1 is KGHSH, CDR2 LQKENI, per germline. Across under 25 US areas, participants ranged in age from about 18 to 90 years. Participants' reported clinical history set cohort assignment. Clones were sequenced by immunoSEQ multiplex PCR, and TCRdb holds only the in-frame ones, with some missing. Seen here are a few hundred thousand clones, 85% to 90% observed once, and the top ten hold 1%. The chain is built from TRBV18 and TRBJ2-7; perhaps TRBD2 as D (6 bases). Sequencing was done on a sample of PBMCs or T cells enriched from blood (not recorded which). The receptor was isolated from a man between 18 and 35 years old who had recovered from COVID-19. The CDR3 reads CASQTRDLRYEQYF. Here the CDR3 DNA reads TGTGCCAGCCAAACCCGGGACTTGAGGTACGAGCAGTACTTC.